The clone carrying this T cell receptor beta chain has a single count. The entry originates in a study of blood T cell repertoires in COVID-19. Study background: Samples of COVID-19 (acute and convalescent) were obtained from the United States, Italy and Spain. The analysed material was cDNA or gDNA that came from T cells, B-cell-depleted T cells, or PBMCs.

Germline assignment: CDR1 SGHVS and CDR2 FNYEAQ. V trimming: 5 bases; J trimming: 3 bases; junction bases outside the gene matches: 5. The CDR3 runs 15 residues. Original handling: Amplification with reference gene primers provided the estimates of nucleated cell counts. TCRdb's copy holds only in-frame clones and misses some; the assay was immunoSEQ multiplex PCR. Clonal size and the V and J genes are those of that table, whereas D and trimming came from the DNA. The sample has a few hundred thousand clones, approximately 86% seen once. This TCR came from a woman in her 30s who had recovered from COVID-19. This sequence joins TRBV7-6 and TRBJ1-2; TRBD1 aligns across 11 bases. Source material: peripheral blood. As DNA, the CDR3 is TGTGCCAGCAGCCCCGGACAGGGGGCAGACTATGGCTACACCTTC. Its translation is CASSPGQGADYGYTF. The whole variable domain, remainder taken from reference TRBV7-6 and TRBJ1-2, is GAGVSQSPRYKVTKRGQDVALRCDPISGHVSLYWYRQALGQGPEFLTYFNYEAQQDKSGLPNDRFSAERPEGSISTLTIQRTEQRDSAMYRCASSPGQGADYGYTFGSGTRLTVV.